The T cell receptor (beta chain) under discussion was sequenced for a study of cytomegalovirus exposure and HLA in healthy donors. On the study more broadly: According to later analysis, the same platform produced the roughly 110 validation and 666 first-cohort repertoires. Findings and caveats of the study: The study put 160 or so TCR beta chains on its list as cytomegalovirus-associated. With high specificity and sensitivity, the classifier reportedly diagnosed cytomegalovirus status.

While the first cohort had around 700 subjects, the donors belonged to the separate validation cohort of about 120 subjects. Trimming removed 1 base from V and 6 bases from J, with 21 bases in between. The CDR3 is 18 residues long. Germline V gene sequence: CDR1 SGHAT, CDR2 FQNNGV. Points on this clone: The antigen remains undetermined.

The assay was immunoSEQ multiplex PCR, and TCRdb's table has in-frame clones only and misses some. The data contain 65,000 to 75,000 clones, 94% of them seen just once; the ten biggest clones take up about 1.6%. Sequencing was carried out using PBMCs. This rearrangement joins TRBV11-2 to TRBJ2-2, with D maybe TRBD2 (5 bases). The sequence was collected from a young man in good health and CMV-seropositive. The DNA for the CDR3 is TGTGCCAGCAGCTTAGCAACCTACGGGGTCCCTATTGCCGGGGAGCTGTTTTTT. It encodes CASSLATYGVPIAGELFF.